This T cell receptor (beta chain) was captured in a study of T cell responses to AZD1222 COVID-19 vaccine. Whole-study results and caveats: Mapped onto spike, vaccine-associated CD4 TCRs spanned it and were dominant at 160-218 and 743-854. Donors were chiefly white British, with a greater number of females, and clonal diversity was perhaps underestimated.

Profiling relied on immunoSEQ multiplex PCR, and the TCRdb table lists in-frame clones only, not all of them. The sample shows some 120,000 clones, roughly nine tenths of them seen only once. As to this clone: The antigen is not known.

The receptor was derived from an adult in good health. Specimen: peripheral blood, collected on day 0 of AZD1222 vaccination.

CDR3 sequence reads: CASSMGSSSYNEQFF. DNA for the CDR3: TGTGCCAGTAGTATGGGCAGCAGCTCCTACAATGAGCAGTTCTTC. The rearrangement joins TRBV19 to TRBJ2-1; D is uncertain. This CDR3 comprises 15 residues. V gave up 3 bases and J gave up 0 bases, with 9 bases separating them. CDR1 LNHDA and CDR2 SQIVND come from the germline V gene (reference sequence).